These 22 T cell receptor beta chains share one sample of origin, sequenced in a study of a mutant IDH1 vaccine in newly diagnosed glioma. Their antigens are not known. Profiling relied on immunoSEQ multiplex PCR, and the TCRdb table lists in-frame clones only, not all of them. The repertoire has tens of thousands of clones, more than 75% of them found once; the top ten carry roughly 2%. Documented time point: week 35, safety follow-up. All doses held 300 ug of mutant IDH1 20-mer peptide, with topical imiquimod. Sequencing used PBMCs, obtained from a glioma patient whose treatment included an IDH1 peptide vaccine. These receptors originate from a man aged 30 to 45 with glioma.

The rearrangement joins TRBV11-2 to TRBJ2-3; D might be TRBD1 or TRBD2, each matching 5 bases. Germline CDR1 SGHAT, CDR2 FQNNGV. Trimming cost V 3 bases and J 5 bases, with 24 bases left between them. The CDR3 extends over 18 amino acids. The CDR3 here is CASSLGPSGPQRGDTQYF. The DNA for the CDR3 is TGTGCCAGCAGCTTGGGACCCTCAGGGCCCCAACGGGGAGATACGCAGTATTTT.

J is TRBJ1-5 and V is TRBV7-3, with D possibly matching TRBD1 (6 bases). This CDR3 has 14 residues. CDR1 SGHTA and CDR2 FQGTGA come from the germline V gene. V dropped 5 bases and J dropped 7 bases, with 15 bases sitting between them. The CDR3 spells CASSPTNRDQPQHF. In DNA form, the CDR3 reads TGTGCCAGCAGCCCGACCAACAGGGACCAGCCCCAGCATTTT.

This chain joins TRBV28 and TRBJ2-5; unclear D gene. The J call is in doubt because the DNA end fits TRBJ2-7 better. Per germline, CDR1 MDHEN and CDR2 SYDVKM. There are 11 residues in the CDR3. Here the CDR3 DNA reads TGTGCCAGCAGTTTTGCCTACGAGCAGTACTTC. Its translation: CASSFAYEQYF.

The chain is built from TRBV30 and TRBJ1-2, with unresolved D. From germline, CDR1 is GTSNPN and CDR2 SVGIG (reference sequence). This CDR3 contains 13 residues. V shed 4 bases and J shed 0 bases, with 9 bases lying between them. The CDR3 region has the DNA TGTGCCTGGACCCTCGGTACTAACTATGGCTACACCTTC. This encodes CAWTLGTNYGYTF.

V usage is TRBV4-2 and J usage is TRBJ2-7; 11 bases fit TRBD1. Trimming removed 4 bases from V and 3 bases from J; junction bases left unmatched: 5. Per the germline V gene, CDR1 is LGHNA and CDR2 is YNFKEQ. The CDR3 sequence is 15 residues long. The CDR3 nucleotides are TGTGCCAGCAGCCCAGGACAGGGGGCGCTCTACGAGCAGTACTTC. It encodes CASSPGQGALYEQYF.

This chain links TRBV15 with TRBJ2-5, with TRBD2 matching 8 bases. In germline, CDR1 is LNHNV, CDR2 YYDKDF (reference sequence). The CDR3 sequence is 15 residues long. V gave up 0 bases and J gave up 3 bases; unmatched junction bases: 3. The CDR3 nucleotides are TGTGCCACCAGCAGAGATCCGGGAGGGGAAGAGACCCAGTACTTC. Residues: CATSRDPGGEETQYF. The full variable domain, completed using reference TRBV15 and TRBJ2-5, is DAMVIQNPRYQVTQFGKPVTLSCSQTLNHNVMYWYQQKSSQAPKLLFHYYDKDFNNEADTPDNFQSRRPNTSFCFLDIRSPGLGDTAMYLCATSRDPGGEETQYFGPGTRLLVL.

J is TRBJ1-4 and V is TRBV29-1; 10 nucleotides agree with TRBD1. The germline gives CDR1 SQVTM, CDR2 ANQGSEA. The CDR3 is 13 residues long. V lost 7 bases and J lost 8; bases outside the gene matches: 7. The CDR3 nucleotides read TGCAGCGCCGGACAGGGGGTAGGGGAAAAACTGTTTTTT. This gives the protein CSAGQGVGEKLFF.

V and J are TRBV4-1 and TRBJ2-6; D unresolved. Germline lookup yields CDR1 MGHRA and CDR2 YSYEKL. V lost 0 bases to trimming and J lost 4 bases, with 10 bases between them. The CDR3 sequence is 16 residues long. In nucleotides, the CDR3 is TGCGCCAGCAGCCAAGACAGCCGAACGGGGGCCAACGTCCTGACTTTC. Its protein is CASSQDSRTGANVLTF.

The chain combines TRBV13 with TRBJ2-7; the match to TRBD2 covers 11 bases. The CDR3 has 18 amino acids. Germline values: CDR1 PRHDT, CDR2 FYEKMQ (reference sequence). After removal of 2 bases from V and 2 bases from J, the junction contained 11 bases not matched to a gene. In DNA form, the CDR3 reads TGTGCCAGCAGCTTAAGGCCCCAACTAGCGGGAGAACCCTACGAGCAGTACTTC. Translated, it gives CASSLRPQLAGEPYEQYF.

This clone was detected once. The gene calls are TRBV9 and TRBJ2-2; 7 bases are a match to TRBD2. V lost 3 bases, J lost 4 bases, and 3 bases stayed unmatched. CDR3 length: 14 residues. CDR1 is SGDLS and CDR2 is YYNGEE in the germline V gene. Here the CDR3 reads CASSGPSGTGELFF. DNA of the CDR3: TGTGCCAGCAGCGGACCTAGCGGCACCGGGGAGCTGTTTTTT.

The rearrangement joins TRBV2 to TRBJ2-7; TRBD1 agrees at 8 bases. Germline-derived CDR1 and CDR2 are SNHLY and FYNNEI. The CDR3 covers 16 residues. The V and J ends lost 4 bases and 0 bases, in that order; junction bases with no gene match: 8. The CDR3 reads CASSGWIGTGSYEQYF. CDR3 bases: TGTGCCAGCAGTGGGTGGATCGGGACAGGCTCCTACGAGCAGTACTTC.

The rearrangement joins TRBV30 to TRBJ1-5; TRBD1 matches at 12 bases. CDR3 length: 19 residues. Germline V lookup: CDR1 GTSNPN, CDR2 SVGIG (reference sequence). V lost 5 bases, J lost 5 bases, and 19 bases stayed unmatched. The DNA of the CDR3 is TGTGCCTGGGCCTCCGGGGACAGGGGGCAGCGGGGATGCGATCAGCCCCAGCATTTT. It yields the protein CAWASGDRGQRGCDQPQHF.

The rearrangement links TRBV5-1 to TRBJ1-1; no reliable D call. V was clipped by 4 bases and J by 1 base, with 23 bases between them. This CDR3 region has 18 residues. Germline V gene lookup returns CDR1 SGHRS and CDR2 YFSETQ. The CDR3 region has the DNA TGCGCCAGCAGCCCGATGAAAGGGTCCCCTTCACGGAACACTGAAGCTTTCTTT. Amino acids: CASSPMKGSPSRNTEAFF.

The V call is TRBV10-2, the J call TRBJ2-1; 7 bases are a match to TRBD2. V lost 5 bases to trimming and J lost 7 bases; unmatched junction nucleotides: 8. The CDR3 covers 14 residues. Germline CDR1 reads WSHSY; CDR2 reads SAAADI. The CDR3 region has the DNA TGCGCCAGCAGTAGACTAGCCCGGGGGAATGAGCAGTTCTTC. Amino acid sequence: CASSRLARGNEQFF.

This chain joins TRBV7-2 and TRBJ2-7, with 7 positions matching TRBD1. This CDR3 contains 14 residues. The junction had 7 bases not matched to a gene; V was cut back by 5 bases and J by 3 bases. In germline, CDR1 is SGHTA, CDR2 FQGNSA. This CDR3 reads CASSKEGGNYEQYF. The CDR3 DNA reads as TGTGCCAGCAGCAAGGAAGGGGGCAACTACGAGCAGTACTTC. Full variable domain (missing parts from reference TRBV7-2 and TRBJ2-7): GAGVSQSPSNKVTEKGKDVELRCDPISGHTALYWYRQSLGQGLEFLIYFQGNSAPDKSGLPSDRFSAERTGGSVSTLTIQRTQQEDSAVYLCASSKEGGNYEQYFGPGTRLTVT.

V and J are TRBV28 and TRBJ2-1; weak D call: TRBD2 (6 bases). V lost 1 base to trimming and J lost 9 bases, with 13 bases between them. This CDR3 spans 14 amino acids. Germline CDR1 is MDHEN and CDR2 is SYDVKM. DNA for the CDR3: TGTGCCAGCAGTTTATACCTATTCGGGGGTGAGCAGTTCTTC. Translation gives CASSLYLFGGEQFF.

This clone was counted between two and nine times. The V and J genes are TRBV6-5 and TRBJ2-6; D unresolved. This CDR3 has 13 residues. Trimming stripped 4 bases from V and 3 bases from J, with 4 bases between. Germline V gene sequence: CDR1 MNHEY, CDR2 SVGAGI. CDR3 sequence reads: CASSFGGANVLTF. The CDR3 region has the DNA TGTGCCAGCAGTTTCGGTGGGGCCAACGTCCTGACTTTC.

The chain combines TRBV7-2 with TRBJ2-1, with 8 bases that match TRBD2. With 4 bases clipped from V and 2 bases from J, the junction kept 4 bases outside the gene matches. This CDR3 is 15 amino acids long. The V gene's germline CDR1 is SGHTA and CDR2 FQGNSA. In DNA, the CDR3 is TGTGCCAGCAGCTACCTAGCGGGCCCCTACAATGAGCAGTTCTTC. Encoded protein: CASSYLAGPYNEQFF.

The chain links TRBV15 to TRBJ1-4, with D unresolved. The CDR3 has 17 amino acids. The V gene lost 0 bases and the J gene lost 8 bases, with 19 bases spanning the gap. Per germline, CDR1 LNHNV and CDR2 YYDKDF (reference sequence). The CDR3: CATSRDLSPRVGEKLFF. CDR3 bases: TGTGCCACCAGCAGAGATCTATCCCCTAGGGTAGGGGAAAAACTGTTTTTT.

In its sample, this clone was seen once. The chain carries TRBV18 and TRBJ1-3; TRBD1 matches at 9 bases. CDR1 is KGHSH, CDR2 LQKENI, per germline. V dropped 3 bases and J dropped 0; count of bases not matched to a gene: 3. The CDR3 consists of 16 residues. The CDR3: CASSPLQGASGNTIYF. In DNA form, the CDR3 reads TGTGCCAGCTCACCGCTACAGGGGGCCTCTGGAAACACCATATATTTT.

The CDR3 loop is CASSVAGDHNEQFF. DNA of the CDR3: TGTGCCAGCAGCGTAGCGGGGGACCACAATGAGCAGTTCTTC. This rearrangement joins TRBV9 to TRBJ2-1, with D tentatively TRBD2 (6 bases). The CDR3 is 14 amino acids. Trimming took 0 bases from V and 5 from J, leaving 9 bases between them. CDR1 and CDR2 from the germline V gene are SGDLS and YYNGEE.

The chain recombines TRBV10-3 with TRBJ1-1; D is undetermined. Trimming removed 0 bases at V and 4 bases at J, with 15 bases between. The CDR3 sequence is 16 residues long. The germline gives CDR1 ENHRY, CDR2 SYGVKD. The DNA of the CDR3 is TGTGCCATCAGTGAGTCGGACGATAAGCTGTTCACTGAAGCTTTCTTT. Translated, it gives CAISESDDKLFTEAFF.